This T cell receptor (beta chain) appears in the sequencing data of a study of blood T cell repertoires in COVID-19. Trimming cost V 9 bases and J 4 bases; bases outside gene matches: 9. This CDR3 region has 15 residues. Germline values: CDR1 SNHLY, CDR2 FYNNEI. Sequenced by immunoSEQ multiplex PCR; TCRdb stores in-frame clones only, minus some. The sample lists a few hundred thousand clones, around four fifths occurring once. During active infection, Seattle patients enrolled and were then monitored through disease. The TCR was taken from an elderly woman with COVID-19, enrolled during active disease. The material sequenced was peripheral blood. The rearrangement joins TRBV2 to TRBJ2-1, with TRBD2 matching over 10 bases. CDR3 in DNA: TGTGCCAGTACAACCGGGACTAGCGCGTACAATGAGCAGTTCTTC. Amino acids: CASTTGTSAYNEQFF.